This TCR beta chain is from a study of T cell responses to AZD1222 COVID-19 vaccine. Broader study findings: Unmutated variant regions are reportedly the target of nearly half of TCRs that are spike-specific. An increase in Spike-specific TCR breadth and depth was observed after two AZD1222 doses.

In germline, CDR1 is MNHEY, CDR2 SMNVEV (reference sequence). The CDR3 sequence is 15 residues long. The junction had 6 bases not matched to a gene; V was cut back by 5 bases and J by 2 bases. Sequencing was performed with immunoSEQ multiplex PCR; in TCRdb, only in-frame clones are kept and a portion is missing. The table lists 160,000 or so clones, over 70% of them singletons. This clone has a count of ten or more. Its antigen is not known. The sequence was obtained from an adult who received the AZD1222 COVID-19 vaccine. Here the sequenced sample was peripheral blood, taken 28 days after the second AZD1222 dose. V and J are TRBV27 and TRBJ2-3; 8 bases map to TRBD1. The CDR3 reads CASSSPGQDTDTQYF. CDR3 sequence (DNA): TGTGCCAGCAGTAGCCCGGGACAGGACACAGATACGCAGTATTTT.